This is a list of T cell receptor beta chains from one sample in a study of blood T cells in healthy people across ages. One entry per CDR3 protein results from TCRdb running MiXCR on the 5' RACE reads. The sample consists of fewer than 900,000 distinct CDR3 sequences, around 46% of them appearing once. Sequenced material: blood. These receptors all come from a woman aged 60 to 75 in good health. The CDR3 runs from the conserved cysteine through the conserved F or W. Fields, in order: D gene, J gene, clone size, V gene, CDR3 protein, CDR3 DNA. The D gene is left open where the match is weak. Clone size is stated in some rows and not others, as once, few, many or a class when expanded.

D: TRBD1
J: TRBJ1-6
size: few
V: TRBV4-2
CDR3: CASSFQGADSPLHF
DNA: TGTGCCAGCAGTTTCCAGGGGGCAGATTCACCCCTCCACTTT

D: .
J: TRBJ2-7
size: .
V: TRBV2
CDR3: CASSEQDYEQYF
DNA: TGTGCCAGCAGTGAACAAGACTACGAGCAGTACTTC

D: TRBD2
J: TRBJ2-3
size: .
V: TRBV3-1
CDR3: CASSQDPSGGQDTQYF
DNA: TGTGCCAGCAGCCAAGATCCCAGCGGGGGGCAGGATACGCAGTATTTT

D: .
J: TRBJ1-2
size: .
V: TRBV12-3/TRBV12-4
CDR3: CASSFRGRRDYTF
DNA: TGTGCCAGCAGTTTTCGGGGGCGGCGAGACTACACCTTC

D: TRBD2
J: TRBJ2-7
size: .
V: TRBV20-1
CDR3: CSARDPRTSGSPSEQYF
DNA: TGCAGTGCTAGAGACCCCAGGACTAGCGGGAGCCCTAGCGAGCAGTACTTC

D: .
J: TRBJ1-1
size: many
V: TRBV6-2/TRBV6-3
CDR3: CASKRGGEAFF
DNA: TGTGCCAGCAAGAGGGGGGGTGAAGCTTTCTTT

D: .
J: TRBJ2-7
size: few
V: TRBV7-8
CDR3: CASSPRDTIYEQYF
DNA: TGTGCCAGCAGCCCACGGGACACCATTTACGAGCAGTACTTC

D: .
J: TRBJ2-6
size: few
V: TRBV4-2
CDR3: CASSQEGADSSGANVLTF
DNA: TGTGCCAGCAGCCAAGAAGGTGCCGACAGCTCTGGGGCCAACGTCCTGACTTTC

D: .
J: TRBJ1-5
size: few
V: TRBV10-2
CDR3: CASSDNVGNQPQHF
DNA: TGCGCCAGCAGTGACAATGTCGGCAATCAGCCCCAGCATTTT

D: TRBD1
J: TRBJ1-4
size: .
V: TRBV3-1
CDR3: CASSQVATGFNEKLFF
DNA: TGTGCCAGCAGCCAAGTGGCGACAGGGTTTAATGAAAAACTGTTTTTT

D: TRBD1
J: TRBJ1-2
size: .
V: TRBV12-5
CDR3: CASGLATGGSLHPNYGYTF
DNA: TGTGCTAGTGGTTTGGCGACAGGGGGATCCTTGCACCCTAACTATGGATACACCTTC

D: TRBD2
J: TRBJ2-5
size: .
V: TRBV9
CDR3: CASSVSGSTTETQYF
DNA: TGTGCCAGCTCGGTCAGCGGGAGTACGACGGAGACCCAGTACTTC

D: .
J: TRBJ2-7
size: .
V: TRBV6-2/TRBV6-3
CDR3: CASSYGARDYEQYF
DNA: TGTGCCAGCAGTTACGGCGCCAGGGACTACGAGCAGTACTTC

D: .
J: TRBJ2-1
size: .
V: TRBV5-1
CDR3: CASKDRDFYNEQFF
DNA: TGCGCCAGTAAAGACAGAGATTTCTACAATGAGCAGTTCTTC

D: TRBD2
J: TRBJ2-1
size: few
V: TRBV18
CDR3: CASSPKPTSGISYNEQFF
DNA: TGTGCCAGCTCACCCAAGCCGACTAGCGGGATATCCTACAATGAGCAGTTCTTC

D: .
J: TRBJ1-1
size: .
V: TRBV18
CDR3: CASSPRSFGTEAFF
DNA: TGTGCCAGCTCACCACGGTCCTTTGGCACTGAAGCTTTCTTT

D: TRBD2
J: TRBJ2-7
size: .
V: TRBV20-1
CDR3: CSALLAGGQARQYF
DNA: TGCAGTGCATTACTAGCGGGGGGTCAGGCGAGGCAGTACTTC

D: .
J: TRBJ1-1
size: .
V: TRBV20-1
CDR3: CSAPTTANTEAFF
DNA: TGCAGTGCCCCCACGACAGCAAACACTGAAGCTTTCTTT

D: .
J: TRBJ1-1
size: .
V: TRBV7-2
CDR3: CASRPGYNTEAFF
DNA: TGTGCCAGCAGGCCAGGGTATAACACTGAAGCTTTCTTT

D: TRBD1
J: TRBJ2-7
size: .
V: TRBV12-3/TRBV12-4
CDR3: CACSLTGGFDEQYF
DNA: TGTGCCTGCAGTTTGACAGGGGGCTTCGACGAGCAGTACTTC

D: TRBD2
J: TRBJ2-5
size: .
V: TRBV12-3/TRBV12-4
CDR3: CASSLTGGHETQYF
DNA: TGTGCCAGCAGTTTAACGGGAGGACATGAGACCCAGTACTTC

D: TRBD1
J: TRBJ2-6
size: .
V: TRBV29-1
CDR3: CSVTRDRGRGANVLTF
DNA: TGCAGCGTAACCCGGGACAGGGGGCGAGGGGCCAACGTCCTGACTTTC

D: TRBD2
J: TRBJ2-5
size: few
V: TRBV7-8
CDR3: CASILSGGRETQYF
DNA: TGTGCCAGCATCCTTAGCGGGGGCAGGGAGACCCAGTACTTC

D: .
J: TRBJ2-1
size: .
V: TRBV20-1
CDR3: CSARDYEYEQFF
DNA: TGCAGTGCTAGAGATTATGAGTATGAGCAGTTCTTC

D: .
J: TRBJ2-5
size: .
V: TRBV12-3/TRBV12-4
CDR3: CASTPPTFQETQYF
DNA: TGTGCCAGCACTCCCCCGACGTTCCAAGAGACCCAGTACTTC

D: TRBD2
J: TRBJ2-5
size: few
V: TRBV29-1
CDR3: CSVERGSVGTSGLETQYF
DNA: TGCAGCGTTGAAAGGGGATCAGTTGGGACTAGCGGGTTAGAGACCCAGTACTTC

D: .
J: TRBJ2-1
size: few
V: TRBV11-2
CDR3: CASSLVGGGSNEQFF
DNA: TGTGCCAGCAGCTTAGTAGGGGGGGGGTCCAATGAGCAGTTCTTC

D: .
J: TRBJ2-7
size: .
V: TRBV12-3/TRBV12-4
CDR3: CASSFTRNNEQYF
DNA: TGTGCCAGCAGTTTCACCCGAAACAATGAGCAGTACTTC

D: TRBD1
J: TRBJ2-2
size: .
V: TRBV9
CDR3: CASSVVGQGRRFDGELFF
DNA: TGTGCCAGCAGCGTAGTCGGACAGGGTAGAAGGTTTGACGGGGAGCTGTTTTTT

D: .
J: TRBJ2-5
size: .
V: TRBV6-6
CDR3: CASSYWVTGDQYF
DNA: TGTGCCAGCAGTTATTGGGTGACTGGGGACCAGTACTTC

D: .
J: TRBJ2-7
size: few
V: TRBV20-1
CDR3: CSANLGRINEQYF
DNA: TGCAGTGCGAACTTAGGGAGAATTAACGAGCAGTACTTC

D: .
J: TRBJ2-7
size: .
V: TRBV7-9
CDR3: CASLRETSTCEQYF
DNA: TGTGCCAGCCTCCGGGAAACATCCACCTGCGAGCAGTACTTC

D: .
J: TRBJ2-7
size: few
V: TRBV12-5
CDR3: CASGLIPDRLEQYF
DNA: TGTGCTAGTGGTTTGATACCCGACAGGCTCGAGCAGTACTTC

D: .
J: TRBJ1-2
size: .
V: TRBV12-3/TRBV12-4
CDR3: CASSLWGAAGRDYGYTF
DNA: TGTGCCAGCAGTTTGTGGGGTGCGGCAGGGAGGGACTATGGCTACACCTTC

D: .
J: TRBJ2-3
size: few
V: TRBV6-5
CDR3: CASSYGRGTQYF
DNA: TGTGCCAGCAGTTACGGACGTGGTACGCAGTATTTT

D: TRBD2
J: TRBJ2-1
size: .
V: TRBV5-1
CDR3: CASSLEGGTSGANEQFF
DNA: TGCGCCAGCAGCTTGGAAGGGGGGACTAGCGGGGCAAATGAACAGTTCTTC

D: .
J: TRBJ2-1
size: .
V: TRBV6-6
CDR3: CATRLGSSYNEQFF
DNA: TGTGCCACCCGCCTAGGGTCCTCCTACAATGAGCAGTTCTTC

D: .
J: TRBJ2-1
size: .
V: TRBV6-5
CDR3: CASSPLGRGYLYEQFF
DNA: TGTGCCAGCAGCCCACTGGGCAGGGGCTATCTCTATGAGCAGTTCTTC

D: .
J: TRBJ2-1
size: once
V: TRBV12-3/TRBV12-4
CDR3: CASTKTNSYNEQFF
DNA: TGTGCCAGCACGAAGACTAACTCCTACAATGAGCAGTTCTTC

D: TRBD2
J: TRBJ2-1
size: .
V: TRBV9
CDR3: CASSASAGTSGGRSYNEQFF
DNA: TGTGCCAGCAGCGCGAGCGCCGGGACTAGCGGGGGCCGCTCCTACAATGAGCAGTTCTTC

D: .
J: TRBJ1-2
size: many
V: TRBV5-1
CDR3: CASSSTGNYGYTF
DNA: TGCGCCAGCAGCTCAACAGGGAACTATGGCTACACCTTC

D: TRBD2
J: TRBJ2-5
size: many
V: TRBV5-1
CDR3: CASSYRTSGEAETQYF
DNA: TGCGCCAGCAGCTACCGGACTAGCGGGGAAGCAGAGACCCAGTACTTC

D: .
J: TRBJ2-5
size: .
V: TRBV19
CDR3: CASSEWVQGTETQYF
DNA: TGTGCCAGTAGTGAATGGGTACAGGGAACAGAGACCCAGTACTTC

D: .
J: TRBJ2-7
size: .
V: TRBV28
CDR3: CASSLQAFSYEQYF
DNA: TGTGCCAGCAGTTTGCAGGCCTTCTCCTACGAGCAGTACTTC

D: .
J: TRBJ2-1
size: few
V: TRBV5-1
CDR3: CASSLRIDSGHTYNEQFF
DNA: TGCGCCAGCAGCTTGAGGATCGACTCCGGACACACCTACAATGAGCAGTTCTTC

D: .
J: TRBJ2-1
size: few
V: TRBV9
CDR3: CASSVAGETSYNEQFF
DNA: TGTGCCAGCAGCGTAGCCGGGGAGACCTCCTACAATGAGCAGTTCTTC

D: TRBD2
J: TRBJ2-1
size: .
V: TRBV6-5
CDR3: CASSYSASGRRYEQFF
DNA: TGTGCCAGCAGTTACTCGGCTAGCGGGAGAAGGTATGAGCAGTTCTTC

D: TRBD1
J: TRBJ1-5
size: once
V: TRBV7-8
CDR3: CASSLERDRDRQPQHF
DNA: TGTGCCAGCAGCTTAGAGCGGGACAGGGATCGTCAGCCCCAGCATTTT

D: .
J: TRBJ2-3
size: few
V: TRBV20-1
CDR3: CSDREGGSVDTQYF
DNA: TGCAGTGACAGAGAGGGCGGCTCCGTAGATACGCAGTATTTT

D: TRBD1
J: TRBJ1-1
size: few
V: TRBV12-3/TRBV12-4
CDR3: CASSFGGTGGGGTEAFF
DNA: TGTGCCAGCAGTTTTGGTGGGACAGGGGGCGGTGGCACTGAAGCTTTCTTT

D: .
J: TRBJ1-2
size: .
V: TRBV5-1
CDR3: CASSLIGRRDGYTF
DNA: TGCGCCAGCAGCTTGATTGGGCGCAGGGATGGCTACACCTTC

D: .
J: TRBJ2-6
size: few
V: TRBV5-1
CDR3: CASSLGMNSGANVLTF
DNA: TGCGCCAGCAGCTTGGGTATGAACTCTGGGGCCAACGTCCTGACTTTC